The T cell receptor (beta chain) under discussion was sequenced for a study of tumor and adjacent non-tumor tissue in lung cancer. Overall study results and limits: Top 100 clones took a larger repertoire share in normal lung. Tumor tissue had significantly higher TCR diversity than normal lung.

This clonotype was seen a few times. The antigen is undetermined. RNA was extracted from bulk tissue without any cell sorting. Distant lung tissue was collected more than 3 cm away from the tumor edge. TCRbeta libraries were built with three rounds of nested PCR, modified from ARM-PCR. One entry per CDR3 protein results from TCRdb running MiXCR on the multiplex PCR reads. The sample yields about 100,000 distinct CDR3 sequences, approximately 60% seen once. Germline assignment: CDR1 WSHSY and CDR2 SAAADI. The CDR3 contains 12 residues. V lost 3 bases and J 2 bases, leaving 4 bases between the germline ends.

The chain is built from TRBV10-2 and TRBJ1-2, with D unclear. The receptor comes from a man aged 25 to 45 with non-small cell lung cancer. Sequences were obtained from distant non-tumor lung tissue. CDR3 sequence: CASSDSNYGYTF. CDR3 nucleotide sequence: TGCGCCAGCAGTGACAGCAACTATGGCTACACCTTC.